The 2 T cell receptor beta chains reported below all come from one sample, sequenced in a study of a mutant IDH1 vaccine in newly diagnosed glioma. These TCRs' antigens remain unknown. Noted time point: week 11, during vaccination. Doses consisted of 300 ug of mutant IDH1 20-mer peptide each, paired with topical imiquimod. The protocol was immunoSEQ multiplex PCR, while the TCRdb copy is restricted to in-frame clones and leaves out a portion. The table lists 60,000 to 75,000 clones, approximately 80% of them singletons. Sequencing was performed on PBMCs, taken from a glioma patient whose treatment included an IDH1 peptide vaccine. Every receptor here comes from a man aged 25 to 40 with glioma.

This chain uses TRBV19 with TRBJ2-7; possibly TRBD1 or TRBD2 for D (7 bases each). Germline V gene lookup returns CDR1 LNHDA and CDR2 SQIVND (reference sequence). CDR3 length: 12 residues. V was clipped by 8 bases and J by 1 base, with 9 bases between them. The CDR3 DNA reads as TGTGCCAGTCAGGGGGGGTCCTACGAGCAGTACTTC. Protein product: CASQGGSYEQYF.

The rearrangement uses TRBV5-1 and TRBJ2-5; TRBD2 matches 7 bases. V shed 0 bases and J 5 bases; nucleotides not matched to a gene: 4. This CDR3 contains 14 residues. Germline CDR1 is SGHRS and CDR2 is YFSETQ. CDR3 region: CASSLVGGSETQYF. The CDR3 nucleotides read TGCGCCAGCAGCTTGGTAGGCGGGAGTGAGACCCAGTACTTC. Combining the CDR3 with reference TRBV5-1 and TRBJ2-5 gives the whole variable domain KAGVTQTPRYLIKTRGQQVTLSCSPISGHRSVSWYQQTPGQGLQFLFEYFSETQRNKGNFPGRFSGRQFSNSRSEMNVSTLELGDSALYLCASSLVGGSETQYFGPGTRLLVL.